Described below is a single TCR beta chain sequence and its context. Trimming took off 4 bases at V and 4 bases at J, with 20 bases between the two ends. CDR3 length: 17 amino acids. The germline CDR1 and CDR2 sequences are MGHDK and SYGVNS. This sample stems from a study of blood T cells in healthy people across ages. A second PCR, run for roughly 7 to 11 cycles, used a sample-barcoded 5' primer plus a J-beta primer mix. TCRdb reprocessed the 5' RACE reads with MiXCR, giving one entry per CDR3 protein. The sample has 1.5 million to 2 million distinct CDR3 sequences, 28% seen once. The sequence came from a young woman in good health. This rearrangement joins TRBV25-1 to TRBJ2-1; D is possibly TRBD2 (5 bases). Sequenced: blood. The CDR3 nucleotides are TGTGCCAGCAGTGGCTTAGGGCCGCCCACGGGGTACAATGAGCAGTTCTTC. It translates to CASSGLGPPTGYNEQFF.